This T cell receptor (beta chain) was captured by sequencing in a study of control samples from healthy donors and cancer patients. The data were produced by immunoSEQ multiplex PCR, yet TCRdb's version contains in-frame clones alone and is incomplete. Of about 120,000 clones in the sample, roughly 92% were seen once. Germline loops: CDR1 SGHDT, CDR2 YYEEEE. Trimming removed 5 bases from V and 4 bases from J, with 15 bases in between. This CDR3 region has 14 residues. The chain combines TRBV5-6 with TRBJ1-1; a weak D match, TRBD1 (6 bases). The material sequenced was PBMCs. This sequence originates from a man aged 80 or over with head and neck cancer. The CDR3 nucleotides are TGTGCCAGCAGTTTTTACAGGGTTGGCACTGAAGCTTTCTTT. Amino acid sequence: CASSFYRVGTEAFF.